This is a list of T cell receptor beta chains from one sample in a study of T cells in Graves' hyperthyroidism and ophthalmopathy. In TCRdb, the multiplex PCR reads were re-called with MiXCR into one record per CDR3 protein. The table records about half a million distinct CDR3 sequences, about 22% of them present only once. The specimen was blood. These TCRs come from a woman in her 70s with Graves' ophthalmopathy. Both conserved end residues are part of each CDR3.

v_call: TRBV7-2; j_call: TRBJ2-6; cdr3_aa: CASSLVQSGANVLTF
v_call: TRBV12-3/TRBV12-4; j_call: TRBJ1-1; cdr3_aa: CASTPPGKLFKNTEAFF
v_call: TRBV5-8; j_call: TRBJ1-1; cdr3_aa: CASSLGGQLNTEAFF
v_call: TRBV19; j_call: TRBJ1-3; cdr3_aa: CASSVQGGDGNTIYF
v_call: TRBV5-1; j_call: TRBJ1-2; cdr3_aa: CASSLTGLGNYGYTF
v_call: TRBV6-1; j_call: TRBJ2-5; cdr3_aa: CASSEAKGASDGETQYF
v_call: TRBV2; j_call: TRBJ2-7; cdr3_aa: CASRPVGFIYEQYF
v_call: TRBV5-5; j_call: TRBJ1-5; cdr3_aa: CASSWGQVNQPQHF
v_call: TRBV7-2; j_call: TRBJ2-5; cdr3_aa: CASSLGPGSETQYF
v_call: TRBV20-1; j_call: TRBJ2-5; cdr3_aa: CSAREGGQTQYF
v_call: TRBV7-2; j_call: TRBJ2-7; cdr3_aa: CASSFDVISGLAYEQYF
v_call: TRBV11-3; j_call: TRBJ2-3; cdr3_aa: CASSLKSLSTDTQYF
v_call: TRBV27; j_call: TRBJ1-5; cdr3_aa: CASTLGFREDAPNQPQHF
v_call: TRBV5-4; j_call: TRBJ1-3; cdr3_aa: CASSLDGLSGNTIYF
v_call: TRBV2; j_call: TRBJ2-3; cdr3_aa: CATTWQGATDTQYF
v_call: TRBV20-1; j_call: TRBJ1-5; cdr3_aa: CSASNVDRVLDQPQHF
v_call: TRBV19; j_call: TRBJ1-1; cdr3_aa: CASSITGDEAFF
v_call: TRBV29-1; j_call: TRBJ2-7; cdr3_aa: CSVEVRDRDTYEQYF
v_call: TRBV20-1; j_call: TRBJ2-3; cdr3_aa: CSARPVPTGFPDTQYF
v_call: TRBV12-3/TRBV12-4; j_call: TRBJ2-2; cdr3_aa: CASSWGTSGRRANTGELFF
v_call: TRBV6-1; j_call: TRBJ2-7; cdr3_aa: CAASREEAGVTTSYEQYF
v_call: TRBV11-2; j_call: TRBJ2-2; cdr3_aa: CASSPASGRLRWSTGELFF
v_call: TRBV30; j_call: TRBJ1-1; cdr3_aa: CACSFTGGSTEAFF
v_call: TRBV5-1; j_call: TRBJ1-1; cdr3_aa: CASSSIERDTEAFF
v_call: TRBV10-3; j_call: TRBJ2-1; cdr3_aa: CAISESGDSYNEQFF
v_call: TRBV6-2/TRBV6-3; j_call: TRBJ1-1; cdr3_aa: CASSGPGFGDTEAFF
v_call: TRBV5-1; j_call: TRBJ2-5; cdr3_aa: CASSLQGDETQYF
v_call: TRBV7-6; j_call: TRBJ2-1; cdr3_aa: CASSRLGQGLYNEQFF
v_call: TRBV15; j_call: TRBJ1-5; cdr3_aa: CATSIQAFSNQPQHF
v_call: TRBV19; j_call: TRBJ2-2; cdr3_aa: CASSTGGLTNTGELFF
v_call: TRBV30; j_call: TRBJ2-7; cdr3_aa: CAWRRGRDYEQYF
v_call: TRBV28; j_call: TRBJ2-1; cdr3_aa: CASSRRRYNEQFF